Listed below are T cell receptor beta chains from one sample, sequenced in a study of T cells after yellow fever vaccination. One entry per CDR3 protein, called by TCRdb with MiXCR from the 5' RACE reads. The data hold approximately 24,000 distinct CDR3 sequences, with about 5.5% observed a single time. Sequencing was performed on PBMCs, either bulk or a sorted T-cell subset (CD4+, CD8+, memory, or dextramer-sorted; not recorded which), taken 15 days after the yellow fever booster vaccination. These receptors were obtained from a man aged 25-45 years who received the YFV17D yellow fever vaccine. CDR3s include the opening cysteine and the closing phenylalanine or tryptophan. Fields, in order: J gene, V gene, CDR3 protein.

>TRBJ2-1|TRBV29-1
CSVYLQRNEQFF
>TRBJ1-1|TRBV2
CATRRKNTEAFF
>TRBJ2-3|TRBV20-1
CSAVKLGDTQYF
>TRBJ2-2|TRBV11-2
CASSLRSRADTGELFF
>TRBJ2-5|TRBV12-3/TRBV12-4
CASSFGETQYF
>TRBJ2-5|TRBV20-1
CSAGSGETQYF
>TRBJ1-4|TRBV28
CASNYLGGQEKLFF
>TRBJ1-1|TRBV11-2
CASSLLDREAFF
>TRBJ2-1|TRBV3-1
CASSHNSAGGIYEQFF
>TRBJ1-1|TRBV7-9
CACTPNTEAFF
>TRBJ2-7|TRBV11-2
CASSLGFGTGAYEQYF
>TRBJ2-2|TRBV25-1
CASSGRGSNTGELFF
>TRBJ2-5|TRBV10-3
CAISESNRKETQYF
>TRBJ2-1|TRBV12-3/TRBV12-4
CASSSGAYNEQFF
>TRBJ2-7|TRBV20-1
CSALGLAGGSSRNEQYF
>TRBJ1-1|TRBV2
CASRTGGNTEAFF
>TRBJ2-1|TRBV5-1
CASSGNNEQFF
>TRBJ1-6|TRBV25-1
CATSTKYNSPLHF
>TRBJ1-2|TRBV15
CATSREEGDGYTF
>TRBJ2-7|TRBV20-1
CSARQGSYEQYF
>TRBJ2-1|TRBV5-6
CASSDVELRYNEQFF
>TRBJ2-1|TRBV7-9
CASSLQAPGPYNEQFF
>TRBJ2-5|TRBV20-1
CSGMRGEGETQYF
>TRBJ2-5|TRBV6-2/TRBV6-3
CASSYKAEETQYF
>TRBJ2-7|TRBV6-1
CASSVGGSYEQYF
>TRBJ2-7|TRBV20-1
CSATPWDGAEEQYF
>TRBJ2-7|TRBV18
CASSPPQSYEQYF
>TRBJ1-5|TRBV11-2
CASSLEGLDQPQHF
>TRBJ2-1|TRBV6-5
CASSYSRGQSYNEQFF
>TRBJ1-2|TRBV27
CASSRQGGAYGYTF
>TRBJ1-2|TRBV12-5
CASGLEQGGPNYGYTF
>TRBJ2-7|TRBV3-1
CASSRPNFSDEQYF
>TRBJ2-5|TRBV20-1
CSAHPGQGIQETQYF
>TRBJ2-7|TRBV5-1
CASRQVDEQYF
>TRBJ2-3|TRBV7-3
CASSLGPVADTQYF
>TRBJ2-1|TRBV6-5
CASSYSNGVEQFF
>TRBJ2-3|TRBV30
CAWSRGSSQYF
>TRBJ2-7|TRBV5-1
CASAAIDRPNYEQYF
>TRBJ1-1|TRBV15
CATSRYEGTGLNTEAFF
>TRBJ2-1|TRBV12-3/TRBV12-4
CASSHGLAGIYNEQFF
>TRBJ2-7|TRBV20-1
CSASLRRGYEQYF
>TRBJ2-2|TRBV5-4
CASSFGGSSTGELFF
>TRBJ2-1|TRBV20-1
CSARVFSGRFF
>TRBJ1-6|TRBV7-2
CASSAGTYLGSPLHF
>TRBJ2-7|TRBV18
CASSPRPPSDEQYF
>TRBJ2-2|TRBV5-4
CASSPRRPLNTGELFF
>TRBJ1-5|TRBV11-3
CASSLETGGNQPQHF
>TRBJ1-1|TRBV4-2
CASSQVPKTRVGSTEAFF
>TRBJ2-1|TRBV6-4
CASSDGGNEQFF
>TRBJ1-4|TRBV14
CASSPRSGTGAEKLFF
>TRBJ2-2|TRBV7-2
CASSSGGNTGELFF
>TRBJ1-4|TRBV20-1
CSAHQTGRFEKLFF
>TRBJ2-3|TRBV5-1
CASSSSGLAGGRNTQYF
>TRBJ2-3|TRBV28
CASSLGQGGGTQYF